The sequence of this T cell receptor (beta chain) was determined in a study of blood T cell repertoires in COVID-19. Study overall: Material from acute and convalescent COVID-19 was sourced from the United States, Italy and Spain. T cells, B-cell-depleted T cells, or PBMCs provided the cDNA or gDNA that served as material.

This table comes from immunoSEQ multiplex PCR, and its TCRdb copy is limited to in-frame clones, with some not included. Here the sample spans a few hundred thousand clones, 83% being singletons. This clone was found a few times. The CDR3 has 14 residues. The V gene lost 0 bases and the J gene lost 8 bases, with 13 bases spanning the gap. The germline gives CDR1 LGHNA, CDR2 YSLEER. Sequencing was done on a sample of peripheral blood. This clonotype was sampled from a woman aged 45-59 years with acute or convalescent COVID-19. The chain employs TRBV4-3 and TRBJ1-2, with D uncertain. CDR3 nucleotides: TGCGCCAGCAGCCAAGATTTAGGAGACGGGGGCTACACCTTC. Protein product: CASSQDLGDGGYTF.